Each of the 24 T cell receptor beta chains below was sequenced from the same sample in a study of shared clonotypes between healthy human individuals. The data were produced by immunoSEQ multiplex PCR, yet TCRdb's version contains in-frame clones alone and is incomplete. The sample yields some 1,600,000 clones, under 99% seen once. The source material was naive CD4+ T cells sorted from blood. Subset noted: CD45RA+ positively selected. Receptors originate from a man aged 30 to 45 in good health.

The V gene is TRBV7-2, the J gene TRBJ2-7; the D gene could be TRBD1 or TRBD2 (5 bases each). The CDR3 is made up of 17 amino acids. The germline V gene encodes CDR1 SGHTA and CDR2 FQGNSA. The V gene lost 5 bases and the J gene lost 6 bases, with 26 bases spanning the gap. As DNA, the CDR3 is TGTGCCAGCAGCCACCCGGGACGAGTTAAACTCGTCTCCGAGCAGTACTTC. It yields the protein CASSHPGRVKLVSEQYF.

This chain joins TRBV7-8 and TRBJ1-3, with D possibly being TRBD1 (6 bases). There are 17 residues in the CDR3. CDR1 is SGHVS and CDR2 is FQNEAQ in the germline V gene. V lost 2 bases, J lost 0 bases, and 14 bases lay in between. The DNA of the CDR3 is TGTGCCAGCAGCTTATTACAGGGCACCAGCTCTGGAAACACCATATATTTT. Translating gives CASSLLQGTSSGNTIYF.

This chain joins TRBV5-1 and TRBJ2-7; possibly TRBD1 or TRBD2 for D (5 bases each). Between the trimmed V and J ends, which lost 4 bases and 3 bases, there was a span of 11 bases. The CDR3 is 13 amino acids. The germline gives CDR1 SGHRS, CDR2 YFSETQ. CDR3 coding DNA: TGCGCCAGCAGCGTTGGGGGTAGCTACGAGCAGTACTTC. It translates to CASSVGGSYEQYF.

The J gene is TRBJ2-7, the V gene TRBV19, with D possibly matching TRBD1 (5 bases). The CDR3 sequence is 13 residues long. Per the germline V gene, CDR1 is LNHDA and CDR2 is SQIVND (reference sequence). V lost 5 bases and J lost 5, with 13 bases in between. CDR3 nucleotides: TGTGCCAGTAGTTACACCCCAGGGAACGAGCAGTACTTC. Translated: CASSYTPGNEQYF.

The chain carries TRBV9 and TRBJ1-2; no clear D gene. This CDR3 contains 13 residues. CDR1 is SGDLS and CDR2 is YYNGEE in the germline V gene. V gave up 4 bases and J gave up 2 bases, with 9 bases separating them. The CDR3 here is CASSPGLNYGYTF. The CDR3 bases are TGTGCCAGCAGCCCCGGTCTAAACTATGGCTACACCTTC. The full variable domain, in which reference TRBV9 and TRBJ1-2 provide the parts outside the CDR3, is DSGVTQTPKHLITATGQRVTLRCSPRSGDLSVYWYQQSLDQGLQFLIQYYNGEERAKGNILERFSAQQFPDLHSELNLSSLELGDSALYFCASSPGLNYGYTFGSGTRLTVV.

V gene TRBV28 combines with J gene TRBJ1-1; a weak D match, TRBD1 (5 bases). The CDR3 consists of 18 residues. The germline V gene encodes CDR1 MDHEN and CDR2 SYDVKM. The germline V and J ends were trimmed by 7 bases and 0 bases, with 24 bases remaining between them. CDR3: CASISPLGRDEMNTEAFF. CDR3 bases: TGTGCCAGCATCTCTCCCTTGGGGAGGGACGAGATGAACACTGAAGCTTTCTTT.

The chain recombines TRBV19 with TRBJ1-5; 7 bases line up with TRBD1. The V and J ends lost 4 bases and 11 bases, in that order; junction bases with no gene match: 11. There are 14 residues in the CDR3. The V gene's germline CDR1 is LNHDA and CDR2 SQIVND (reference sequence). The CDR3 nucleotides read TGTGCCAGTAGTACCGGGACAGTTAGATTGGCCCAGCATTTT. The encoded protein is CASSTGTVRLAQHF. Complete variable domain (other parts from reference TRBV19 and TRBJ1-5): DGGITQSPKYLFRKEGQNVTLSCEQNLNHDAMYWYRQDPGQGLRLIYYSQIVNDFQKGDIAEGYSVSREKKESFPLTVTSAQKNPTAFYLCASSTGTVRLAQHFGDGTRLSIL.

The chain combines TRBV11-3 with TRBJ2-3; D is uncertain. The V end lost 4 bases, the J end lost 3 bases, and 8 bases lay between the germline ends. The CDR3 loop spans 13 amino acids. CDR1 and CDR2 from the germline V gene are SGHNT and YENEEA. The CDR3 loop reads CASSSSQTDTQYF. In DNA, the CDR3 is TGTGCCAGCAGCTCCAGCCAGACAGATACGCAGTATTTT.

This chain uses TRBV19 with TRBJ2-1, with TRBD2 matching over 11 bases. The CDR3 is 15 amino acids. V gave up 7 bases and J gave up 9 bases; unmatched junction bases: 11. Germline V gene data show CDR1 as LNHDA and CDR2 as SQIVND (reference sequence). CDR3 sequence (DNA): TGTGCCAGTACTTTACTAGCGGGAGTATCCGGTGAGCAGTTCTTC. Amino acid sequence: CASTLLAGVSGEQFF.

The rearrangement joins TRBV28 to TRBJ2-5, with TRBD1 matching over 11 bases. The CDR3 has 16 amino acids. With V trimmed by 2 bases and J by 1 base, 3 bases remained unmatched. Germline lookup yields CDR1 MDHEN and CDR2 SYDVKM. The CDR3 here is CASSLGGQGGQETQYF. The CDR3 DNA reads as TGTGCCAGCAGTTTAGGGGGACAGGGGGGCCAAGAGACCCAGTACTTC.

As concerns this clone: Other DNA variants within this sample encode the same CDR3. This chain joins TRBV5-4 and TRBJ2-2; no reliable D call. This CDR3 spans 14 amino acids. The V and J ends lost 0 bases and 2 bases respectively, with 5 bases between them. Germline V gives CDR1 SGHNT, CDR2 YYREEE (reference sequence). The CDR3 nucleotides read TGTGCCAGCAGCTTGGACCCTAACACCGGGGAGCTGTTTTTT. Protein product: CASSLDPNTGELFF.

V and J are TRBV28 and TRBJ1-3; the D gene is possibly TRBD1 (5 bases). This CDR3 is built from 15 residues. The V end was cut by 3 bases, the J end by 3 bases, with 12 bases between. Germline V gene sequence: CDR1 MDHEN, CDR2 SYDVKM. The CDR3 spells CASSFRDFYGNTIYF. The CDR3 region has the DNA TGTGCCAGCAGTTTTAGGGACTTTTATGGAAACACCATATATTTT. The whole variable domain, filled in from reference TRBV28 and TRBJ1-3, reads DVKVTQSSRYLVKRTGEKVFLECVQDMDHENMFWYRQDPGLGLRLIYFSYDVKMKEKGDIPEGYSVSREKKERFSLILESASTNQTSMYLCASSFRDFYGNTIYFGEGSWLTVV.

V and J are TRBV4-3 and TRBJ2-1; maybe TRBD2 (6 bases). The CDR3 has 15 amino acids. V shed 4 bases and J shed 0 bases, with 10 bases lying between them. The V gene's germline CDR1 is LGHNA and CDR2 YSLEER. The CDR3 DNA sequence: TGCGCCAGCAGCCCAGGACTACGCTCCTACAATGAGCAGTTCTTC. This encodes CASSPGLRSYNEQFF.

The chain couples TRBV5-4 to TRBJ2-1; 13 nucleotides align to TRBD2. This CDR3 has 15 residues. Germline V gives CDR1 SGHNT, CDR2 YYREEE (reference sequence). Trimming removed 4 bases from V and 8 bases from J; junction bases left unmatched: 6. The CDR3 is CASSPGLAGVYEQFF. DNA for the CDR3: TGTGCCAGCAGCCCCGGACTAGCGGGAGTCTATGAGCAGTTCTTC.

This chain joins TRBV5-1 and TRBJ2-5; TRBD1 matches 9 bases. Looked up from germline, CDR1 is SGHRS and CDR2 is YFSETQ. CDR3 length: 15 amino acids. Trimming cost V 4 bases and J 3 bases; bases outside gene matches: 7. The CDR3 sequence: CASSRGQGGEETQYF. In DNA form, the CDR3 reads TGCGCCAGCAGCCGGGGACAGGGAGGGGAAGAGACCCAGTACTTC.

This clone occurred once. The CDR3 DNA reads as TGTGCCAGCAGCTTGGGTAGCTCCTACAATGAGCAGTTCTTC. Amino acid sequence: CASSLGSSYNEQFF. The chain employs TRBV11-1 and TRBJ2-1; D call uncertain. The CDR3 spans 14 residues. Trimming shortened V by 3 bases and J by 0 bases, and 6 bases separated the two germline ends. The V gene's germline CDR1 is SGHAT and CDR2 FQDESV (reference sequence).

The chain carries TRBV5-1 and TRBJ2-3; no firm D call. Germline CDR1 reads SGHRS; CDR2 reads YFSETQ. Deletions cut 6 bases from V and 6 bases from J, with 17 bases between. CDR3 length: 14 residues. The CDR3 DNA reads TGCGCCAGCACCCTAGGCGCCCCTGGCGATACGCAGTATTTT. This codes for CASTLGAPGDTQYF.

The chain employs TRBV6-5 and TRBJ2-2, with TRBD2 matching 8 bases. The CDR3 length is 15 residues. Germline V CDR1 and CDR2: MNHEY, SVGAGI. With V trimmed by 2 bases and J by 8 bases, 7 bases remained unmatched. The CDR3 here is CASSYIGGGRGELFF. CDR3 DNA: TGTGCCAGCAGTTACATCGGGGGCGGGAGGGGGGAGCTGTTTTTT.

The CDR3 DNA reads as TGTGCCAGCAGCTTCCAGGGGAATGAAAAACTGTTTTTT. This codes for CASSFQGNEKLFF. The V and J genes are TRBV7-2 and TRBJ1-4; a weak D match, TRBD1 (6 bases). From germline, CDR1 is SGHTA and CDR2 FQGNSA. V shed 3 bases and J shed 5 bases, with 7 bases lying between them. The CDR3 extends over 13 amino acids.

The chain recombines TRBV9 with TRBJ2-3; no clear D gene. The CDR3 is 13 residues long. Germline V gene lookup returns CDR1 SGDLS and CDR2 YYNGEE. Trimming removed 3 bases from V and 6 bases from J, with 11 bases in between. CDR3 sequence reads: CASSAPNGDTQYF. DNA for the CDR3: TGTGCCAGCAGCGCCCCGAACGGGGATACGCAGTATTTT.

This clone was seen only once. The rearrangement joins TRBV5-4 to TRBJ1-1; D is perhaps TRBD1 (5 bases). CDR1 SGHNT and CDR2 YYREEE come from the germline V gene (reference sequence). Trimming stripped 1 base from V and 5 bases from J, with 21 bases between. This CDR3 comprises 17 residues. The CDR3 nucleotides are TGTGCCAGCAGCTTGAGCTGGACACGTTCATTGGGTACTGAAGCTTTCTTT. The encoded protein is CASSLSWTRSLGTEAFF.

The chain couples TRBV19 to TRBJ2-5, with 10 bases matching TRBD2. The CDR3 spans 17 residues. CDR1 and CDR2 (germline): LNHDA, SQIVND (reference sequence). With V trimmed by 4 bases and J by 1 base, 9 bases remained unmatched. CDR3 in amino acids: CASSRGKLAGFQETQYF. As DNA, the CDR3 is TGTGCCAGTAGTAGGGGAAAACTAGCGGGGTTCCAAGAGACCCAGTACTTC.

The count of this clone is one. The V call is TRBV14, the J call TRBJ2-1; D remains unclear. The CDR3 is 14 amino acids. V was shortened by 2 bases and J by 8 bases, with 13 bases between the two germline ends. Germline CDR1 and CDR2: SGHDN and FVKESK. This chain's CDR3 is CASSQIGSFDEQFF. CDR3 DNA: TGTGCCAGCAGCCAAATCGGTAGTTTCGATGAGCAGTTCTTC.

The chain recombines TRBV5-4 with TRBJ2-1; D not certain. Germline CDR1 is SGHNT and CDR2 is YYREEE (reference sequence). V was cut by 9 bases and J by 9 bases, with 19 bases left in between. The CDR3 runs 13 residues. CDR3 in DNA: TGTGCCACCTACCGTGAGGCGCTGGGTGAGCAGTTCTTC. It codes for CATYREALGEQFF.